This TCR beta chain was identified during a study of vaccination effects on CD4 cells after COVID-19. Study as a whole: Sampling occurred a median 72 days post second dose, range 14 to 241.

Assay used: immunoSEQ multiplex PCR; TCRdb lists only in-frame clones, some missing. Of 75,000 or so clones in the sample, over 70% are singletons; the top ten hold about 1.2%. As for this clone: The antigen is undetermined.

Before sequencing, viral peptide pools were used by the ViraFEST assay to expand antigen-specific CD4+ T cells. A 10-day culture period preceded the isolation of CD4+ T cells. BNT162b2 vaccine or mRNA-1273 vaccine was given to participants in two doses. This CDR3 region has 15 residues. Germline CDR1 is LGHDT and CDR2 is YNNKEL (reference sequence). V was cut by 1 base and J by 9 bases, with 18 bases left in between. This sequence originates from a human donor who received a COVID-19 vaccine. This material consisted of CD4+ T cells from PBMCs cultured with HCoV-OC43 spike peptides, taken after COVID-19 vaccination. The subset is: HCoV-OC43 spike overlapping peptide pool stimulation. The chain is built from TRBV3-1 (or the pseudogene TRBV3-2) and TRBJ1-2, with TRBD1 as a possible D gene (5 bases). The CDR3 protein is CASSQGLSGHWSYTF. The CDR3 coding sequence is TGTGCCAGCAGCCAAGGGTTGTCAGGGCACTGGAGCTACACCTTC.